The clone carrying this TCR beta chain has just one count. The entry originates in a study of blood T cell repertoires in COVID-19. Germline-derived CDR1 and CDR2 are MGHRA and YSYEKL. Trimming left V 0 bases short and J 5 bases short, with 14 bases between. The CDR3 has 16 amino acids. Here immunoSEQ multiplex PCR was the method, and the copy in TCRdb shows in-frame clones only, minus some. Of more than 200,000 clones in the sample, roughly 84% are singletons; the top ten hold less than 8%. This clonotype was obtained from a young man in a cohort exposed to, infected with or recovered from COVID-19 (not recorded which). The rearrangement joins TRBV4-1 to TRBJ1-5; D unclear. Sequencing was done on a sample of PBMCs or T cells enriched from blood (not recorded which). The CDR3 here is CASSQEGAAAHQPQHF. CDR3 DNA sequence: TGCGCCAGCAGCCAAGAGGGAGCGGCAGCCCATCAGCCCCAGCATTTT.